The 19 T cell receptor beta chains presented below share a single source sample, sequenced in a study of shared clonotypes between healthy human individuals. Clones were read by immunoSEQ multiplex PCR, and TCRdb kept only the in-frame ones, dropping some. The sample lists some 2,400,000 clones, about 94% seen once, with more than 0.1% in the top ten. The sequenced sample was naive CD4+ T cells sorted from blood. Documented subset: CD45RA+ positively selected. The receptors here all came from a man aged 18 to 30 in good health.

The chain carries TRBV2 and TRBJ2-1, with TRBD1 identical over 12 bases. Trimming took 5 bases from V and 0 from J; bases not matched to a gene: 8. This CDR3 is built from 18 residues. The germline V gene has CDR1 SNHLY and CDR2 FYNNEI. This chain's CDR3 is CASSPGQGAPGSYNEQFF. The DNA of the CDR3 is TGTGCCAGCAGTCCGGGACAGGGGGCCCCCGGCTCCTACAATGAGCAGTTCTTC.

The table lists this clone with a few counts. This sample includes further DNA sequences coding for the same CDR3. V is TRBV30 and J is TRBJ1-5; 10 positions agree with TRBD1. CDR3 length: 14 amino acids. V dropped 3 bases and J dropped 2; count of bases not matched to a gene: 1. Germline assignment: CDR1 GTSNPN and CDR2 SVGIG (reference sequence). CDR3 sequence reads: CAWRGTGGNQPQHF. CDR3 sequence (DNA): TGTGCCTGGAGAGGGACAGGGGGCAATCAGCCCCAGCATTTT.

The CDR3 DNA reads TGTGCCAGCAGCTTATTCCAAACCACCTCTGGAAACACCATATATTTT. Translation: CASSLFQTTSGNTIYF. V and J are TRBV7-9 and TRBJ1-3, with D hard to call. The CDR3 covers 16 residues. V was clipped by 2 bases and J by 0 bases, with 11 bases between them. Germline V gives CDR1 SEHNR, CDR2 FQNEAQ (reference sequence).

In regard to this clone: The same CDR3 also results from other DNA sequences found in this sample. The chain is built from TRBV18 and TRBJ1-5, with D perhaps TRBD1 (6 bases). The germline gives CDR1 KGHSH, CDR2 LQKENI. Trimming took off 1 base at V and 1 base at J, with 8 bases between the two ends. CDR3 length: 15 amino acids. This CDR3 reads CASSPQQGSNQPQHF. DNA for the CDR3: TGTGCCAGCTCACCACAGCAGGGGAGCAATCAGCCCCAGCATTTT.

The V gene is TRBV9, the J gene TRBJ2-1, with TRBD2 identical over 13 bases. CDR1 is SGDLS, CDR2 YYNGEE, per germline. V shed 0 bases and J 8 bases; nucleotides not matched to a gene: 5. The CDR3 contains 16 residues. The CDR3 DNA sequence: TGTGCCAGCAGCGTAGGGGGACTAGCGGGAATAGATGAGCAGTTCTTC. It translates to CASSVGGLAGIDEQFF.

V gene TRBV5-1 combines with J gene TRBJ1-1; D is possibly TRBD1 (6 bases). CDR1 is SGHRS, CDR2 YFSETQ, per germline. V was pared by 5 bases and J by 1 base, with 12 bases between. CDR3 length: 14 residues. Written as DNA, the CDR3 is TGCGCCAGCAGAACGGGGGGGCCGAACACTGAAGCTTTCTTT. Its protein product is CASRTGGPNTEAFF.

Comment on this clone: Additional DNA sequences in this sample encode the identical CDR3. The gene calls are TRBV6-5 and TRBJ1-4; no reliable D call. The V gene's germline CDR1 is MNHEY and CDR2 SVGAGI. This CDR3 has 15 residues. The ends were cut back, 0 bases at V and 3 bases at J, with 8 bases in the middle. The CDR3, as DNA: TGTGCCAGCAGTTACTCGAGGGCTGCTAATGAAAAACTGTTTTTT. Its translation: CASSYSRAANEKLFF.

This clone was counted once. At the DNA level, this CDR3 is encoded by other sequences in the same sample as well. The chain uses TRBV11-2 and TRBJ1-1; D gene ambiguous. The V gene lost 1 base and the J gene lost 0 bases, with 9 bases spanning the gap. Germline lookup yields CDR1 SGHAT and CDR2 FQNNGV. There are 15 residues in the CDR3. CDR3 DNA sequence: TGTGCCAGCAGCTTAGGCGTCAGCATGAACACTGAAGCTTTCTTT. Its protein is CASSLGVSMNTEAFF. The full variable domain, with the rest looked up from reference TRBV11-2 and TRBJ1-1, is EAGVAQSPRYKIIEKRQSVAFWCNPISGHATLYWYQQILGQGPKLLIQFQNNGVVDDSQLPKDRFSAERLKGVDSTLKIQPAKLEDSAVYLCASSLGVSMNTEAFFGQGTRLTVV.

The V and J genes are TRBV28 and TRBJ1-2, with 7 bases aligning to TRBD1. V trimming: 0 bases; J trimming: 6 bases; junction bases outside the gene matches: 7. The CDR3 spans 15 residues. CDR1 MDHEN and CDR2 SYDVKM come from the germline V gene. The CDR3 protein is CASSLWLLGGDGYTF. The CDR3 DNA reads TGTGCCAGCAGTTTATGGCTCTTAGGGGGCGATGGCTACACCTTC.

V and J are TRBV4-1 and TRBJ2-3, with 9 bases aligning to TRBD1. The germline V gene has CDR1 MGHRA and CDR2 YSYEKL. This CDR3 region has 15 residues. The trim removed 3 bases at V and 3 bases at J, leaving 4 bases unmatched. DNA for the CDR3: TGCGCCAGCAGCCATGGGGACAGGGTGACAGATACGCAGTATTTT. Translating gives CASSHGDRVTDTQYF.

V usage is TRBV27 and J usage is TRBJ1-6; no definite D call. The germline CDR1 and CDR2 sequences are MNHEY and SMNVEV (reference sequence). The V end was cut by 5 bases, the J end by 6 bases, with 17 bases between. The CDR3 is made up of 16 amino acids. For the CDR3, the DNA is TGTGCCAGCAGTCCACGGGCCTTGGGCTCTAATTCACCCCTCCACTTT. This codes for CASSPRALGSNSPLHF.

Regarding this clone: Additional DNA sequences in this sample encode the identical CDR3. The rearrangement joins TRBV6-5 to TRBJ2-3, with 9 positions matching TRBD2. J lost 3 bases, V lost 2 bases, and 3 bases had no gene match. Germline V gene data show CDR1 as MNHEY and CDR2 as SVGAGI. The CDR3 contains 15 residues. Written as DNA, the CDR3 is TGTGCCAGCAGTTACGTAGCGGGAGCTACAGATACGCAGTATTTT. It specifies CASSYVAGATDTQYF.

The rearrangement joins TRBV7-6 to TRBJ2-1; 11 nucleotides align to TRBD2. Trimming removed 1 base from V and 9 bases from J; junction bases left unmatched: 5. The CDR3 extends over 15 amino acids. Per the germline V gene, CDR1 is SGHVS and CDR2 is FNYEAQ. In DNA form, the CDR3 reads TGTGCCAGCAGCTTAGGAGTAGCGGGGGGGGCTGAGCAGTTCTTC. This gives the protein CASSLGVAGGAEQFF.

The V call is TRBV5-1, the J call TRBJ2-1; D gene uncertain. CDR3 length: 14 amino acids. V was cut by 3 bases and J by 6 bases, with 13 bases left in between. Germline-derived CDR1 and CDR2 are SGHRS and YFSETQ. CDR3 in amino acids: CASSSDPTFNEQFF. As DNA, the CDR3 is TGCGCCAGCAGCTCGGACCCTACTTTCAATGAGCAGTTCTTC.

The V and J genes are TRBV5-4 and TRBJ2-5, with 7 bases that match TRBD1. With V trimmed by 2 bases and J by 1 base, 2 bases remained unmatched. Per germline, CDR1 SGHNT and CDR2 YYREEE (reference sequence). This CDR3 has 14 amino acids. CDR3 DNA: TGTGCCAGCAGCTTACAGGGGACCCAAGAGACCCAGTACTTC. Translated, it gives CASSLQGTQETQYF.

V is TRBV5-8 and J is TRBJ1-5; a weak D match, TRBD1 (6 bases). Germline values: CDR1 SGHTS, CDR2 YDEGEE. V shed 3 bases and J shed 2 bases, with 9 bases lying between them. The CDR3 has 14 residues. This CDR3 reads CASSWGPGNQPQHF. CDR3 DNA sequence: TGTGCCAGCAGCTGGGGGCCGGGCAATCAGCCCCAGCATTTT.

The chain has TRBV4-1 and TRBJ1-2; 9 bases agree with TRBD1. The germline CDR1 and CDR2 sequences are MGHRA and YSYEKL. After removal of 1 base from V and 4 bases from J, the junction contained 4 bases not matched to a gene. The CDR3 sequence is 15 residues long. CDR3 DNA: TGCGCCAGCAGCCAAGGGGGACAGGGCCTCTATGGCTACACCTTC. This gives the protein CASSQGGQGLYGYTF.

V is TRBV7-2 and J is TRBJ2-3; the match to TRBD2 covers 7 bases. The germline CDR1 and CDR2 sequences are SGHTA and FQGNSA. This CDR3 has 15 amino acids. V dropped 3 bases and J dropped 10; count of bases not matched to a gene: 13. The CDR3 nucleotides are TGTGCCAGCAGCTTTGATCCTCTTAGCGGGTTGTCGCAGTATTTT. Translated, it gives CASSFDPLSGLSQYF. Full variable domain (remainder filled in from reference TRBV7-2 and TRBJ2-3): GAGVSQSPSNKVTEKGKDVELRCDPISGHTALYWYRQSLGQGLEFLIYFQGNSAPDKSGLPSDRFSAERTGGSVSTLTIQRTQQEDSAVYLCASSFDPLSGLSQYFGPGTRLTVL.

The chain links TRBV28 to TRBJ1-4, with 10 bases identical to TRBD1. CDR1 MDHEN and CDR2 SYDVKM come from the germline V gene. J lost 8 bases, V lost 4 bases, and 7 bases had no gene match. The length of the CDR3 is 15 residues. The CDR3 is CASSSGTGVGEKLFF. The CDR3 bases are TGTGCCAGCAGTTCAGGGACAGGGGTTGGCGAAAAACTGTTTTTT. The full variable domain, in which reference TRBV28 and TRBJ1-4 provide the parts outside the CDR3, is DVKVTQSSRYLVKRTGEKVFLECVQDMDHENMFWYRQDPGLGLRLIYFSYDVKMKEKGDIPEGYSVSREKKERFSLILESASTNQTSMYLCASSSGTGVGEKLFFGSGTQLSVL.